One and the same sample provided the 13 T cell receptor beta chains below, sequenced in a study of OX40 agonist ivuxolimab in advanced cancers. Some clones are missing from TCRdb's copy, which holds only in-frame ones; the method was immunoSEQ multiplex PCR. The repertoire includes more than 65,000 clones, about 94% of them detected once, and 15% to 18% sits in the top ten. The sequenced sample was CD4+ or CD8+ T cells sorted from blood, obtained in a trial of the OX40 agonist ivuxolimab. These receptors came from an adult with an advanced solid tumor such as melanoma, head and neck, liver or kidney cancer.

This clone was recorded once. The CDR3 coding sequence is TGTGCCAGCAGCCATTCCAGGGTGGCTAGCGGGAACTCCTACAATGAGCAGTTCTTC. Protein: CASSHSRVASGNSYNEQFF. This chain connects TRBV7-6 to TRBJ2-1, with 9 bases aligning to TRBD2. The CDR3 is 19 amino acids. The J segment lost 0 bases and the V segment lost 5 bases, leaving 14 bases of the junction unmatched. Germline V gives CDR1 SGHVS, CDR2 FNYEAQ. The full variable domain, rest sourced from reference TRBV7-6 and TRBJ2-1, is GAGVSQSPRYKVTKRGQDVALRCDPISGHVSLYWYRQALGQGPEFLTYFNYEAQQDKSGLPNDRFSAERPEGSISTLTIQRTEQRDSAMYRCASSHSRVASGNSYNEQFFGPGTRLTVL.

V gene TRBV15 combines with J gene TRBJ1-5; D is uncertain. Trimming took 0 bases from V and 6 from J, leaving 15 bases between them. The CDR3 totals 16 residues. Germline CDR1 is LNHNV and CDR2 is YYDKDF (reference sequence). The CDR3 nucleotides are TGTGCCACCAGCAGAGAGGAGTTCTTAGGGAGTCAGCCCCAGCATTTT. It is translated as CATSREEFLGSQPQHF.

This sequence joins TRBV11-2 and TRBJ2-3; the D gene is possibly TRBD1 (5 bases). V shed 1 base and J shed 2 bases, with 16 bases lying between them. The germline CDR1 and CDR2 sequences are SGHAT and FQNNGV. CDR3 length: 17 amino acids. This chain's CDR3 is CASSLVIGLGATDTQYF. The CDR3, as DNA: TGTGCCAGCAGCTTAGTGATAGGTTTAGGGGCCACAGATACGCAGTATTTT. Complete variable domain (other parts from reference TRBV11-2 and TRBJ2-3): EAGVAQSPRYKIIEKRQSVAFWCNPISGHATLYWYQQILGQGPKLLIQFQNNGVVDDSQLPKDRFSAERLKGVDSTLKIQPAKLEDSAVYLCASSLVIGLGATDTQYFGPGTRLTVL.

The chain has TRBV29-1 and TRBJ1-2; D possibly corresponds to TRBD1 (6 bases). CDR3 length: 12 residues. V was clipped by 3 bases and J by 8 bases, with 13 bases between them. Germline V CDR1 and CDR2: SQVTM, ANQGSEA. For the CDR3, the DNA is TGCAGCGTTGACTACAGGGCTGGGGGCTACACCTTC. Its protein is CSVDYRAGGYTF.

This rearrangement joins TRBV5-8 to TRBJ2-7; unclear D gene. Per the germline V gene, CDR1 is SGHTS and CDR2 is YDEGEE. This CDR3 has 11 residues. V was trimmed by 0 bases and J by 9 bases, leaving 7 bases between them. The CDR3 region has the DNA TGTGCCAGCAGCTTGGGTCAGGTGCAGTACTTC. Translated, it gives CASSLGQVQYF.

This chain links TRBV4-3 with TRBJ2-1, with a weak D call TRBD2 (6 bases). In germline, CDR1 is LGHNA, CDR2 YSLEER. V gave up 0 bases and J gave up 7 bases, with 10 bases separating them. This CDR3 is built from 14 residues. CDR3 loop: CASSQDLGGNEQFF. CDR3 sequence (DNA): TGCGCCAGCAGCCAAGATTTGGGGGGTAATGAGCAGTTCTTC.

V gene TRBV18 combines with J gene TRBJ2-7; TRBD1 aligns across 7 bases. CDR1 is KGHSH, CDR2 LQKENI, per germline. The CDR3 loop spans 14 amino acids. V shed 5 bases and J 2 bases; nucleotides not matched to a gene: 6. The CDR3 region has the DNA TGTGCCAGCTCATCGGACAGGACCACCTACGAGCAGTACTTC. Translated: CASSSDRTTYEQYF.

The genes are TRBV7-6 and TRBJ2-7; 9 bases are shared with TRBD1. Germline V gene sequence: CDR1 SGHVS, CDR2 FNYEAQ. The CDR3 loop spans 14 amino acids. The junction had 2 bases not matched to a gene; V was cut back by 4 bases and J by 1 base. CDR3 region: CASSSGTGSYEQYF. CDR3 sequence (DNA): TGTGCCAGCAGCTCCGGGACAGGGTCCTACGAGCAGTACTTC. Based on the CDR3 plus reference TRBV7-6 and TRBJ2-7, the full variable domain is GAGVSQSPRYKVTKRGQDVALRCDPISGHVSLYWYRQALGQGPEFLTYFNYEAQQDKSGLPNDRFSAERPEGSISTLTIQRTEQRDSAMYRCASSSGTGSYEQYFGPGTRLTVT.

The chain combines TRBV27 with TRBJ2-3; possible D gene TRBD2, 5 bases. The CDR3 length is 12 residues. Germline-derived CDR1 and CDR2 are MNHEY and SMNVEV (reference sequence). Trimming left V 3 bases short and J 5 bases short, with 6 bases between. The CDR3 reads CASSFGGDTQYF. The CDR3 nucleotides are TGTGCCAGCAGTTTCGGAGGAGATACGCAGTATTTT.

The chain joins TRBV25-1 to TRBJ1-2, with D possibly TRBD1 on 5 matching bases. Trimming took 5 bases from V and 3 from J, leaving 19 bases between them. Germline lookup yields CDR1 MGHDK and CDR2 SYGVNS. This CDR3 is 16 amino acids long. CDR3 residues: CASSPHSRVVDYGYTF. The CDR3 DNA is TGTGCCAGCAGTCCACACTCCAGGGTAGTCGACTATGGCTACACCTTC.

This rearrangement joins TRBV7-8 to TRBJ2-7; TRBD1 is a possible D gene (6 bases). The CDR3 sequence is 16 residues long. The germline V gene has CDR1 SGHVS and CDR2 FQNEAQ. V lost 5 bases, J lost 0 bases, and 17 bases lay in between. The CDR3, as DNA: TGTGCCAGCAGCATCGCGAGGACAGTGTTCTCCTACGAGCAGTACTTC. This sequence encodes CASSIARTVFSYEQYF.

The V call is TRBV30, the J call TRBJ1-3; D uncertain. Germline assignment: CDR1 GTSNPN and CDR2 SVGIG (reference sequence). With 5 bases removed from V and 2 bases from J, the gap between germline ends came to 16 bases. CDR3 length: 15 residues. For the CDR3, the DNA is TGTGCCTGGCAGCGCCACAGAACTCCTGGAAACACCATATATTTT. Residues: CAWQRHRTPGNTIYF.

The CDR3 DNA follows: TGTGCCAGCAGCTGGGACAGGGTGTCCTACAATGAGCAGTTCTTC. It encodes CASSWDRVSYNEQFF. The rearrangement uses TRBV5-4 and TRBJ2-1, with TRBD1 matching over 9 bases. V gave up 3 bases and J gave up 1 base; unmatched junction bases: 2. Germline CDR1 reads SGHNT; CDR2 reads YYREEE (reference sequence). This CDR3 spans 15 amino acids.